This is a list of T cell receptor beta chains from one sample in a study of T cells in Graves' hyperthyroidism and ophthalmopathy. Using its own MiXCR run on the multiplex PCR reads, TCRdb lists one record per CDR3 protein. This table holds about 340,000 distinct CDR3 sequences, about 20% found once. Material for sequencing was blood. These TCRs come from a woman between 45 and 65 years old with Graves' hyperthyroidism. The CDR3 runs from the conserved cysteine through the conserved F or W. Each record gives: CDR3 DNA, CDR3 protein, J gene, V gene, D gene, clone size. The D gene is left open where the match is weak. Only some rows state a clone size, as once, few, many or a class for expanded clones.

TGTGCCAGCAGAAGACAGGGAACGAGCGAAGCTTTCTTT,CASRRQGTSEAFF,TRBJ1-1,TRBV6-1,TRBD1,many
TGCGCCAGCAGCCTTTATAGCGGGAAGATCACCGGGGAGCTGTTTTTT,CASSLYSGKITGELFF,TRBJ2-2,TRBV4-1,TRBD2,few
TGTGCCAGCAGTCTCACAGGGGTCTCGGTTAGCAATCAGCCCCAGCATTTT,CASSLTGVSVSNQPQHF,TRBJ1-5,TRBV2,TRBD1,many
TGTGCCAGCAGTCCAGTCAAGGATGAGCAGTTCTTC,CASSPVKDEQFF,TRBJ2-1,TRBV12-3/TRBV12-4,NA,many
TGCAGTGCTAGAGATGGGACCGGCCGAGAGACCCAGTACTTC,CSARDGTGRETQYF,TRBJ2-5,TRBV20-1,NA,many
TGTGCCAGCAGCGTAGCTACACAAAACACCGGGGGGCTGTTTTTT,CASSVATQNTGGLFF,TRBJ2-2,TRBV9,NA,NA
TGTGCCAGCAGTGAGGCCCGCTGGGAAGAGACCCAGTACTTC,CASSEARWEETQYF,TRBJ2-5,TRBV2,NA,many
TGTGCCAGCAGCTTAGGACAGGGTGACCGGGAGCTGTTTTTT,CASSLGQGDRELFF,TRBJ2-2,TRBV11-1,TRBD1,many
TGCAGTGCTACCCCCGGACAGGGCAATGAGCAGTTCTTC,CSATPGQGNEQFF,TRBJ2-1,TRBV20-1,TRBD1,NA
TGTGCCAGCAGTGCAGACAGGGAAGAGACCCAGTACTTC,CASSADREETQYF,TRBJ2-5,TRBV27,TRBD1,many
TGTGCCAGCAGCGTAGAGCCGGGGGACCGAGCCGCGGATACGCAGTATTTT,CASSVEPGDRAADTQYF,TRBJ2-3,TRBV9,NA,NA
TGCAGTGCTAGGGAGGGGGGCTTGGGGGAAAAACTGTTTTTT,CSAREGGLGEKLFF,TRBJ1-4,TRBV20-1,NA,few
TGTGCCAGCATTTTAAGCGGGACGGGAGCGGGGGAGCTGTTTTTT,CASILSGTGAGELFF,TRBJ2-2,TRBV5-5,TRBD2,NA
TGCAGTGCTAGCCCATCGGGGAGAGAAGATACGCAGTATTTT,CSASPSGREDTQYF,TRBJ2-3,TRBV20-1,NA,many
TGTGCCAGCAGCTACCCGAATCTCTCCGGGGAGCTGTTTTTT,CASSYPNLSGELFF,TRBJ2-2,TRBV11-2,NA,NA
TGTGCCAGCAGTTCCATCACAGGGGGCGGCTACACCTTC,CASSSITGGGYTF,TRBJ1-2,TRBV28,TRBD1,few
TGTGCCATCAAGGCGGGAGGTCTGGATGAGCAGTTCTTC,CAIKAGGLDEQFF,TRBJ2-1,TRBV10-3,TRBD2,NA
TGCGCCAGCAGTCCCTCAGGGCTAAATGAGCAGTTCTTC,CASSPSGLNEQFF,TRBJ2-1,TRBV10-1,NA,many
TGTGCCAGCAGTTGGGCCGGGGAACCAAATTCACCCCTCCACTTT,CASSWAGEPNSPLHF,TRBJ1-6,TRBV6-1,NA,NA
TGTGCCAGCAGCCCCCCTAGTAGACCCTTTAGCGGGAACACCGGGGAGCTGTTTTTT,CASSPPSRPFSGNTGELFF,TRBJ2-2,TRBV3-1,NA,NA
TGTGCCAGCAGCTTTAATAGCAATCAGCCCCAGCATTTT,CASSFNSNQPQHF,TRBJ1-5,TRBV11-2,NA,many
TGTGCCAGCAGCTTAGGTTACAATCAGCCCCAGCATTTT,CASSLGYNQPQHF,TRBJ1-5,TRBV11-2,NA,many
TGTGCCAGCAGCACTAGCGGAACTAGCACAGATACGCAGTATTTT,CASSTSGTSTDTQYF,TRBJ2-3,TRBV9,TRBD2,NA
TGTGCCAGCAGTCGCGATTTACTAGCGGGAGGGCGCAATGAGCAGTTCTTC,CASSRDLLAGGRNEQFF,TRBJ2-1,TRBV28,TRBD2,NA
TGTGCCAGCAGCCAAGAGGGGACAGGGGAAGCTTTCTTT,CASSQEGTGEAFF,TRBJ1-1,TRBV3-1,TRBD1,many
TGTGCCAGCAGACAACATGGAACCAATTACGAGCAGTACTTC,CASRQHGTNYEQYF,TRBJ2-7,TRBV12-3/TRBV12-4,NA,many